This T cell receptor beta chain was captured by sequencing in a study of T cell responses to AZD1222 COVID-19 vaccine. The CDR3 consists of 13 residues. Trimming shortened V by 3 bases and J by 0 bases, and 6 bases separated the two germline ends. Per germline, CDR1 MNHNS and CDR2 SASEGT. Some clones are missing from TCRdb's copy, which holds only in-frame ones; the method was immunoSEQ multiplex PCR. Seen here are about 190,000 clones, almost 95% observed once, and the top ten hold approximately 1.4%. The sequencing used peripheral blood, collected on day 0 of AZD1222 vaccination. This sequence originates from an adult in good health. The chain carries TRBV6-1 and TRBJ2-7; D is ambiguous. DNA of the CDR3: TGTGCCAGCAGTGAGGGTAGCTCCTACGAGCAGTACTTC. Its protein is CASSEGSSYEQYF.